These 19 T cell receptor beta chains were all obtained from the same sample, sequenced in a study of cytomegalovirus exposure and HLA in healthy donors. In the PCR, 60 Vbeta and 13 Jbeta primers were used. Measured with immunoSEQ multiplex PCR; TCRdb has only the in-frame clones, and not every one. This table has approximately 170,000 clones, under 90% appearing once. Material for sequencing was PBMCs. The receptors stem from a male donor in good health and CMV-seronegative.

This clone was counted once. The V gene is TRBV4-1, the J gene TRBJ1-1; a possible D gene is TRBD1 (6 bases). Germline V CDR1 and CDR2: MGHRA, YSYEKL. The CDR3 is 15 amino acids. The V end lost 1 base, the J end lost 6 bases, and 15 bases lay between the germline ends. CDR3 amino acids: CASSQGQGFVSEAFF. CDR3 sequence (DNA): TGCGCCAGCAGCCAAGGTCAGGGGTTTGTCTCTGAAGCTTTCTTT.

The chain uses TRBV27 and TRBJ2-7; possibly TRBD2 for D (5 bases). CDR3 length equals 14 residues. Per germline, CDR1 MNHEY and CDR2 SMNVEV (reference sequence). Trimming cost V 5 bases and J 2 bases, with 13 bases left between them. CDR3 sequence reads: CASSPGRTPYEQYF. The CDR3 coding sequence is TGTGCCAGCAGTCCCGGACGGACTCCCTACGAGCAGTACTTC.

J is TRBJ1-5 and V is TRBV6-1; a possible D gene is TRBD1 (5 bases). V dropped 1 base and J dropped 8 bases, with 12 bases sitting between them. The CDR3 extends over 14 amino acids. Germline loops: CDR1 MNHNS, CDR2 SASEGT. DNA for the CDR3: TGTGCCAGCAGTGAAGGCCCAGGGAACGAGCCCCAGCATTTT. This encodes CASSEGPGNEPQHF.

The chain joins TRBV29-1 to TRBJ1-5; 9 bases fit TRBD1. Germline trimming cut 4 bases from V and 9 bases from J; bases unmatched to any gene: 10. The CDR3 contains 14 residues. Per germline, CDR1 SQVTM and CDR2 ANQGSEA. CDR3: CSVGRDRATGPQHF. CDR3 in DNA: TGCAGCGTTGGGCGGGACAGGGCTACGGGGCCCCAGCATTTT.

The chain links TRBV18 to TRBJ2-2, with D possibly being TRBD2 (6 bases). The V and J ends lost 2 bases and 4 bases respectively, with 17 bases between them. The CDR3 is 17 amino acids. Germline V gene lookup returns CDR1 KGHSH and CDR2 LQKENI. The CDR3 nucleotides are TGTGCCAGCTCACCAATGGGAGGTCAGACACTCACCGGGGAGCTGTTTTTT. Protein product: CASSPMGGQTLTGELFF.

The chain combines TRBV27 with TRBJ1-4, with a weak D call TRBD1 (6 bases). This CDR3 has 15 amino acids. V was cut by 0 bases and J by 5 bases, with 10 bases left in between. Germline V CDR1 and CDR2: MNHEY, SMNVEV (reference sequence). This CDR3 is CASSLSGGRNEKLFF. Here the CDR3 DNA reads TGTGCCAGCAGTTTATCGGGGGGGCGAAATGAAAAACTGTTTTTT. Complete variable domain (other parts from reference TRBV27 and TRBJ1-4): EAQVTQNPRYLITVTGKKLTVTCSQNMNHEYMSWYRQDPGLGLRQIYYSMNVEVTDKGDVPEGYKVSRKEKRNFPLILESPSPNQTSLYFCASSLSGGRNEKLFFGSGTQLSVL.

This clone was seen more than once but under ten times. V usage is TRBV5-1 and J usage is TRBJ2-7, with 7 bases aligning to TRBD1. The V gene end was trimmed by 7 bases and the J gene end by 5 bases; junction bases not matched to a gene: 21. Per the germline V gene, CDR1 is SGHRS and CDR2 is YFSETQ. CDR3 size: 17 residues. For the CDR3, the DNA is TGCGCCAGCCGGCGACAGGGAATAGCGCTCCACCAGAACGAGCAGTACTTC. Its protein is CASRRQGIALHQNEQYF.

J is TRBJ1-2 and V is TRBV30, with D uncertain. The ends were cut back, 1 base at V and 4 bases at J, with 7 bases in the middle. CDR3 length: 12 residues. Germline V gene data show CDR1 as GTSNPN and CDR2 as SVGIG (reference sequence). The DNA of the CDR3 is TGTGCCTGGAGTGGAGGCGGCTATGGCTACACCTTC. Protein product: CAWSGGGYGYTF.

This clone was seen once. The chain employs TRBV19 and TRBJ1-4; D unresolved. Germline V gives CDR1 LNHDA, CDR2 SQIVND (reference sequence). Trimming cost V 6 bases and J 3 bases, with 11 bases left between them. This CDR3 region has 14 residues. The CDR3 region is CASSKHGANEKLFF. CDR3 sequence (DNA): TGTGCCAGTAGCAAACACGGGGCTAATGAAAAACTGTTTTTT.

The chain has TRBV7-8 and TRBJ1-2; 10 nucleotides align to TRBD1. Per germline, CDR1 SGHVS and CDR2 FQNEAQ. This CDR3 is built from 15 residues. With 5 bases clipped from V and 5 bases from J, the junction kept 8 bases outside the gene matches. The CDR3 here is CASSIRDRGFYGYTF. Here the CDR3 DNA reads TGTGCCAGCAGCATCCGGGACAGGGGCTTTTATGGCTACACCTTC. The full variable domain, its missing parts supplied by reference TRBV7-8 and TRBJ1-2, is GAGVSQSPRYKVAKRGQDVALRCDPISGHVSLFWYQQALGQGPEFLTYFQNEAQLDKSGLPSDRFFAERPEGSVSTLKIQRTQQEDSAVYLCASSIRDRGFYGYTFGSGTRLTVV.

The rearrangement links TRBV7-9 to TRBJ2-5; weak D call: TRBD1 (5 bases). The J call is in doubt because the DNA end fits TRBJ2-7 better. Germline V CDR1 and CDR2: SEHNR, FQNEAQ (reference sequence). This CDR3 comprises 16 residues. CDR3 loop: CASSPWGRQSSYEQYF. The CDR3 nucleotides read TGTGCCAGCAGCCCGTGGGGCAGGCAGAGCTCCTACGAGCAGTACTTC.

The chain is built from TRBV30 and TRBJ2-3; 7 positions agree with TRBD2. This CDR3 has 13 amino acids. Germline CDR1 is GTSNPN and CDR2 is SVGIG (reference sequence). J was trimmed by 6 bases and V by 3 bases; bases with no gene match: 6. The CDR3 is CAWRGGRRDTQYF. In nucleotides, the CDR3 is TGTGCCTGGAGGGGGGGGAGGCGGGATACGCAGTATTTT.

The CDR3 DNA reads TGCGCCAGCAGCTTGGGGGCCGTAAACAATGAGCAGTTCTTC. Its protein is CASSLGAVNNEQFF. This chain connects TRBV5-1 to TRBJ2-1; no clear D. This CDR3 spans 14 amino acids. V gave up 0 bases and J gave up 5 bases, with 9 bases separating them. From germline, CDR1 is SGHRS and CDR2 YFSETQ. Supplemented by reference TRBV5-1 and TRBJ2-1, the full variable domain reads KAGVTQTPRYLIKTRGQQVTLSCSPISGHRSVSWYQQTPGQGLQFLFEYFSETQRNKGNFPGRFSGRQFSNSRSEMNVSTLELGDSALYLCASSLGAVNNEQFFGPGTRLTVL.

The rearrangement joins TRBV28 to TRBJ2-4, with D possibly TRBD1 on 5 matching bases. V was shortened by 3 bases and J by 1 base, with 16 bases between the two germline ends. This CDR3 is built from 17 residues. The germline V gene has CDR1 MDHEN and CDR2 SYDVKM. The CDR3 loop is CASSFRQGNLAKNIQYF. DNA of the CDR3: TGTGCCAGCAGTTTCCGGCAGGGAAATCTGGCCAAAAACATTCAGTACTTC.

The chain has TRBV11-2 and TRBJ1-3; TRBD1 might be the D (6 bases). There are 16 residues in the CDR3. From germline, CDR1 is SGHAT and CDR2 FQNNGV. V was pared by 2 bases and J by 0 bases, with 11 bases between. CDR3 amino acids: CASSLKQGNSGNTIYF. DNA of the CDR3: TGTGCCAGCAGCTTAAAACAGGGCAACTCTGGAAACACCATATATTTT. Full variable domain (outside the CDR3, taken from reference TRBV11-2 and TRBJ1-3): EAGVAQSPRYKIIEKRQSVAFWCNPISGHATLYWYQQILGQGPKLLIQFQNNGVVDDSQLPKDRFSAERLKGVDSTLKIQPAKLEDSAVYLCASSLKQGNSGNTIYFGEGSWLTVV.

This clone was counted a few times. The CDR3 here is CASRMGLTANEQFF. Here the CDR3 DNA reads TGTGCCAGCAGAATGGGACTGACGGCCAATGAGCAGTTCTTC. This chain links TRBV25-1 with TRBJ2-1; TRBD2 might be the D (6 bases). V was shortened by 6 bases and J by 6 bases, with 15 bases between the two germline ends. Germline assignment: CDR1 MGHDK and CDR2 SYGVNS. The CDR3 contains 14 residues.

The CDR3 DNA reads TGCGCCAGCGACAGGACAGGGACAAACACCGGGGAGCTGTTTTTT. Its protein is CASDRTGTNTGELFF. The V gene is TRBV5-1, the J gene TRBJ2-2, with 8 bases aligning to TRBD1. V lost 7 bases to trimming and J lost 2 bases; unmatched junction nucleotides: 7. The CDR3 loop spans 15 amino acids. The germline V gene has CDR1 SGHRS and CDR2 YFSETQ.

This clone has only a few counts. J is TRBJ2-5 and V is TRBV27; 13 nucleotides line up with TRBD2. The V segment lost 6 bases and the J segment 2 bases; nucleotides outside the gene matches: 6. CDR1 and CDR2 from the germline V gene are MNHEY and SMNVEV (reference sequence). The CDR3 runs 16 residues. The CDR3 loop reads CASRPVLAGGQETQYF. The DNA of the CDR3 is TGTGCCAGCAGGCCTGTACTAGCGGGGGGGCAAGAGACCCAGTACTTC.

This clone was observed a handful of times. This rearrangement joins TRBV28 to TRBJ2-5; 10 bases are a match to TRBD1. Germline V gene sequence: CDR1 MDHEN, CDR2 SYDVKM. CDR3 size: 14 residues. With 6 bases clipped from V and 11 bases from J, the junction kept 12 bases outside the gene matches. Written as DNA, the CDR3 is TGTGCCAGCAGCTGGGACAGGGGAGCCCGTGAGCAGTACTTC. Its protein is CASSWDRGAREQYF.